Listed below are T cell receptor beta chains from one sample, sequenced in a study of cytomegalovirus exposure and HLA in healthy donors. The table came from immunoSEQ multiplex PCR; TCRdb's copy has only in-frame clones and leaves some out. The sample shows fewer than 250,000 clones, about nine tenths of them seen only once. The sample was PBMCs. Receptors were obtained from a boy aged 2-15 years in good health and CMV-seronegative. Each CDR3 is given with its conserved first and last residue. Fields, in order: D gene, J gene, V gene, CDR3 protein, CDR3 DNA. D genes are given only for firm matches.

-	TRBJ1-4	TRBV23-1	CASSPPGVIRARTNEKLFF	TGCGCCAGCAGTCCACCAGGGGTAATCAGGGCGAGGACTAATGAAAAACTGTTTTTT
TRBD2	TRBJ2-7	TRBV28	CASSPGTSFSYEQYF	TGTGCCAGCAGTCCCGGGACTAGCTTCTCCTACGAGCAGTACTTC
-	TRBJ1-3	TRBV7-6	CASSPSGGASSGNTIYF	TGTGCCAGCAGCCCCAGTGGTGGGGCAAGCTCTGGAAACACCATATATTTT
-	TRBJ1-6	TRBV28	CASRRDGNSPLHF	TGTGCCAGCAGGCGGGACGGAAATTCACCCCTCCACTTT
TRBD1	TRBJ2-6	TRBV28	CASSPTGPGANVLTF	TGTGCCAGCAGTCCGACAGGGCCTGGAGCCAACGTCCTGACTTTC
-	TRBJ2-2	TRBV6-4	CASSERTEDYTGELFF	TGTGCCAGCAGTGAGAGGACAGAGGATTACACCGGGGAGCTGTTTTTT
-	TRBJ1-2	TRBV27	CASSLTGFENYGYTF	TGTGCCAGCAGTTTAACAGGGTTTGAGAACTATGGCTACACCTTC
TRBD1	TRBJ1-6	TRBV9	CASNSDRGFNSPLHF	TGTGCCAGCAATAGCGACAGGGGTTTTAATTCACCCCTCCACTTT
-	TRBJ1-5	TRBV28	CASSPPQGQPQHF	TGTGCCAGCAGTCCACCTCAGGGTCAGCCCCAGCATTTT
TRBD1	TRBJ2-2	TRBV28	CAGQGINTGELFF	TGTGCCGGACAGGGGATTAACACCGGGGAGCTGTTTTTT
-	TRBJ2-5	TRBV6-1	CASSEGAGTQETQYF	TGTGCCAGCAGTGAAGGGGCCGGGACTCAAGAGACCCAGTACTTC
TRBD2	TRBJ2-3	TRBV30	CAWSGEGLFTDTQYF	TGTGCCTGGAGTGGGGAGGGCCTATTCACAGATACGCAGTATTTT
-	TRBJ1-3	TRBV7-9	CSSSLAVSGNTIYF	TGTTCCAGCAGCCTGGCGGTTTCTGGAAACACCATATATTTT
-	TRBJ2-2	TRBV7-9	CASSLGPGEENGELFF	TGTGCCAGCAGCTTAGGTCCGGGGGAGGAGAACGGGGAGCTGTTTTTT
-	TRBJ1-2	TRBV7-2	CASSLDRGAYGYTF	TGTGCCAGCAGCTTAGATCGGGGGGCCTATGGCTACACCTTC